These 7 T cell receptor beta chains originate from one sample sequenced in a study of cytomegalovirus exposure and HLA in healthy donors. The method was immunoSEQ multiplex PCR; TCRdb's version includes in-frame clones alone and lacks a portion of them. The table has about 68,000 clones, approximately 90% seen once; the top ten hold just over 3%. Specimen: PBMCs. These TCRs come from a man between 18 and 29 years old in good health and CMV-seronegative.

The chain couples TRBV29-1 to TRBJ1-3, with TRBD1 matching 9 bases. This CDR3 is 16 amino acids long. The J segment lost 4 bases and the V segment lost 6 bases, leaving 13 bases of the junction unmatched. Germline V gives CDR1 SQVTM, CDR2 ANQGSEA. The CDR3 region has the DNA TGCAGCGTCCGTACCTCACAGGGGGCGCTAGGAAACACCATATATTTT. This gives the protein CSVRTSQGALGNTIYF. Full variable domain (missing parts from reference TRBV29-1 and TRBJ1-3): SAVISQKPSRDICQRGTSLTIQCQVDSQVTMMFWYRQQPGQSLTLIATANQGSEATYESGFVIDKFPISRPNLTFSTLTVSNMSPEDSSIYLCSVRTSQGALGNTIYFGEGSWLTVV.

This CDR3 is CASRGDRGRFTEAFF. The CDR3 bases are TGTGCCAGCAGGGGAGACAGGGGGCGTTTCACTGAAGCTTTCTTT. This rearrangement joins TRBV7-9 to TRBJ1-1; 10 bases align to TRBD1. Per the germline V gene, CDR1 is SEHNR and CDR2 is FQNEAQ (reference sequence). CDR3 length: 15 amino acids. J was trimmed by 4 bases and V by 6 bases; bases with no gene match: 8.

J is TRBJ2-7 and V is TRBV6-5; D is possibly TRBD2 (6 bases). Germline CDR1 and CDR2: MNHEY and SVGAGI. The CDR3 consists of 14 residues. The V end was cut by 3 bases, the J end by 1 base, with 10 bases between. The CDR3: CASSYLARSYEQYF. The CDR3 DNA sequence: TGTGCCAGCAGTTATCTAGCGCGATCCTACGAGCAGTACTTC.

J is TRBJ2-2 and V is TRBV28; D is unclear. This CDR3 spans 13 amino acids. Germline values: CDR1 MDHEN, CDR2 SYDVKM. The V gene lost 8 bases and the J gene lost 3 bases, with 10 bases spanning the gap. This chain's CDR3 is CASAADYTGELFF. CDR3 coding DNA: TGTGCCAGCGCAGCTGACTACACCGGGGAGCTGTTTTTT.

The rearrangement joins TRBV5-1 to TRBJ2-7; a weak D match, TRBD1 (6 bases). The CDR3 has 13 amino acids. Germline-derived CDR1 and CDR2 are SGHRS and YFSETQ. V dropped 6 bases and J dropped 5 bases, with 15 bases sitting between them. CDR3 nucleotides: TGCGCCAGCACACTCAGGGGCAGCCACGAGCAGTACTTC. As protein: CASTLRGSHEQYF. The complete variable domain, with remaining parts taken from reference TRBV5-1 and TRBJ2-7, reads KAGVTQTPRYLIKTRGQQVTLSCSPISGHRSVSWYQQTPGQGLQFLFEYFSETQRNKGNFPGRFSGRQFSNSRSEMNVSTLELGDSALYLCASTLRGSHEQYFGPGTRLTVT.

This chain joins TRBV9 and TRBJ1-1; D uncertain. Germline V gene lookup returns CDR1 SGDLS and CDR2 YYNGEE. Between the trimmed V and J ends, which lost 4 bases and 2 bases, there was a span of 9 bases. The CDR3 is 13 residues long. CDR3 residues: CASSREANTEAFF. The CDR3 DNA sequence: TGTGCCAGCAGCAGGGAGGCAAACACTGAAGCTTTCTTT.

The chain links TRBV6-1 to TRBJ2-2, with TRBD2 as a possible D gene (5 bases). From germline, CDR1 is MNHNS and CDR2 SASEGT. V dropped 6 bases and J dropped 7 bases, with 15 bases sitting between them. This CDR3 is 14 amino acids long. DNA of the CDR3: TGTGCCAGCAGCCGGGCAGAGGGCCACGGGGAGCTGTTTTTT. This translates into CASSRAEGHGELFF.